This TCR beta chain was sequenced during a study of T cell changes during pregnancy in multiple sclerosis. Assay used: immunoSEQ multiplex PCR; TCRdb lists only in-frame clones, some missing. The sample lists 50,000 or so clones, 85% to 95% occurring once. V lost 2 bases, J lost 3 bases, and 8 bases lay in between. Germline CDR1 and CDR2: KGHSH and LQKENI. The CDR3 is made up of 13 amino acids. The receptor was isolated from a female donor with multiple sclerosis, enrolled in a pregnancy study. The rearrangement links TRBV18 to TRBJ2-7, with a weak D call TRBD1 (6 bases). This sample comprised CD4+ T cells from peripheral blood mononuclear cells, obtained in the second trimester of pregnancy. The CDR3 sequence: CASSPSRGYEQYF. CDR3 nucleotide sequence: TGTGCCAGCTCACCATCCAGGGGCTACGAGCAGTACTTC.